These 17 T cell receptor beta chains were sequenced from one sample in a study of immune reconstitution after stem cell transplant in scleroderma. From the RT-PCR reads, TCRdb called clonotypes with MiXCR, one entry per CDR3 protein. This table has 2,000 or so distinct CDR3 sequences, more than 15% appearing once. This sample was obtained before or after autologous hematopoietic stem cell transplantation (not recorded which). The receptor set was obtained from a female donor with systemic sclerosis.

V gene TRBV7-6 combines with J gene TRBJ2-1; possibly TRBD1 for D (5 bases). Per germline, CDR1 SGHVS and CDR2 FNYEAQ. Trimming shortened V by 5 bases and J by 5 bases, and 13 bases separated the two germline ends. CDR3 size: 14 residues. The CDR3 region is CASSKRGSHNEQFF. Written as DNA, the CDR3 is TGTGCCAGCAGCAAAAGGGGCAGCCACAATGAGCAGTTCTTC.

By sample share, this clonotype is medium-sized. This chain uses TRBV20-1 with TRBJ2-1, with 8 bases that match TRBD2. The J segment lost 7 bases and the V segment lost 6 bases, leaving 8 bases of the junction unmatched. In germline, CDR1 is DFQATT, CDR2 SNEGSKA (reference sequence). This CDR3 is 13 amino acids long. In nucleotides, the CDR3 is TGCAGTGCCCGGGGGGGCCTAAGAAATGAGCAGTTCTTC. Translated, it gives CSARGGLRNEQFF.

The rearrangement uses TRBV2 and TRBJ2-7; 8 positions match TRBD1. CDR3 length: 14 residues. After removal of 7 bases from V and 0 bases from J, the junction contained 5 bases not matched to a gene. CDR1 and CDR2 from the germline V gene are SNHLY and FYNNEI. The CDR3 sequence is CASIVGTGSYEQYF. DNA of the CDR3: TGTGCCAGCATCGTCGGGACAGGCTCCTACGAGCAGTACTTC.

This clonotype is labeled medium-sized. The CDR3 here is CASSTQTSGGTDTQYF. The CDR3 DNA sequence: TGTGCCAGCAGCACGCAGACTAGCGGGGGGACAGATACGCAGTATTTT. The chain uses TRBV7-2 and TRBJ2-3; 13 bases are shared with TRBD2. The germline V gene has CDR1 SGHTA and CDR2 FQGNSA. J gave up 3 bases and V 5 bases, and 5 bases lay outside the gene matches. The CDR3 runs 16 residues.

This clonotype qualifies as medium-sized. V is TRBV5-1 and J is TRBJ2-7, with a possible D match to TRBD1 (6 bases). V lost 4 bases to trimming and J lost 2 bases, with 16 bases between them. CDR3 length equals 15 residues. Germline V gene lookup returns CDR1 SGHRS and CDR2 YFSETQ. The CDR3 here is CASSRGQPQPYEQYF. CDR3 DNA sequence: TGCGCCAGCAGCAGGGGACAACCTCAACCCTACGAGCAGTACTTC.

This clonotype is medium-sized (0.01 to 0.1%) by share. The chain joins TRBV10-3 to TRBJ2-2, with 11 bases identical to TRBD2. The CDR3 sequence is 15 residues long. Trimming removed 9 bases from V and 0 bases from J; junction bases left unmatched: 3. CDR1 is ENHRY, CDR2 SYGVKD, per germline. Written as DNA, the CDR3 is TGTGCCATTTCTAGCGGGGGGTCGAACACCGGGGAGCTGTTTTTT. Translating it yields CAISSGGSNTGELFF.

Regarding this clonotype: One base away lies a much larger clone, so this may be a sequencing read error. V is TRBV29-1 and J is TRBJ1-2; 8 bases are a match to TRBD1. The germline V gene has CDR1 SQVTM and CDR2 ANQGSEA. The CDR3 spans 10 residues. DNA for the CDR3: TGCAGCGTTGAGGCAGGGGGCTGCACCTTC. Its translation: CSVEAGGCTF. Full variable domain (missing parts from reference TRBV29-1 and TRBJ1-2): SAVISQKPSRDICQRGTSLTIQCQVDSQVTMMFWYRQQPGQSLTLIATANQGSEATYESGFVIDKFPISRPNLTFSTLTVSNMSPEDSSIYLCSVEAGGCTFGSGTRLTVV.

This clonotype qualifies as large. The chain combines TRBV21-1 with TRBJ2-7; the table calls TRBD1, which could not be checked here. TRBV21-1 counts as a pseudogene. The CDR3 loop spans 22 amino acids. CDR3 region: CASSKPRGGQGITTLTHYEQYF. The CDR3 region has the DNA TGTGCCAGCAGCAAACCCCGGGGGGGACAGGGTATAACGACTCTAACCCACTACGAGCAGTACTTC.

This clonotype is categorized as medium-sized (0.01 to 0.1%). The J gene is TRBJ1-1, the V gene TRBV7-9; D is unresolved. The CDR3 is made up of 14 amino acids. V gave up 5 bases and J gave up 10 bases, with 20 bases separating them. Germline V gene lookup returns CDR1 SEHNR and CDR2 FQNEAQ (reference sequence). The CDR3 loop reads CASSPPSQADRAFF. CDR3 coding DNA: TGTGCCAGCAGCCCACCAAGCCAGGCGGATCGAGCTTTCTTT.

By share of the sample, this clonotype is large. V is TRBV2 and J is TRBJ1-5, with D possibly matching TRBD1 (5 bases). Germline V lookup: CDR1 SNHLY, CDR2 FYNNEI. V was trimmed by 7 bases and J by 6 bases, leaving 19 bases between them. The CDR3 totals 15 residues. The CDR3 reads CASTEQTGGSQPQHF. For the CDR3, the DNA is TGTGCCAGCACCGAGCAAACAGGTGGTAGTCAGCCCCAGCATTTT.

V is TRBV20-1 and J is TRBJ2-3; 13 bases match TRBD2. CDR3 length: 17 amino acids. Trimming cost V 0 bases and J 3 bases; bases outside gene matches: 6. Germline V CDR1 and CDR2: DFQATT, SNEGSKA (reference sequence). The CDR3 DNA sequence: TGCAGTGCTAGAGACTGGACTAGCGGGGGCCTTACAGATACGCAGTATTTT. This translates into CSARDWTSGGLTDTQYF.

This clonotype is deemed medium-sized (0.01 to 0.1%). The CDR3 nucleotides are TGCGCCAGCAGCCATCCAAGGGAATCTGGGGCCAACGTCCTGACTTTC. Translation: CASSHPRESGANVLTF. The V call is TRBV4-1, the J call TRBJ2-6, with D unclear. In germline, CDR1 is MGHRA, CDR2 YSYEKL. V lost 3 bases to trimming and J lost 1 base, with 10 bases between them. The CDR3 covers 16 residues.

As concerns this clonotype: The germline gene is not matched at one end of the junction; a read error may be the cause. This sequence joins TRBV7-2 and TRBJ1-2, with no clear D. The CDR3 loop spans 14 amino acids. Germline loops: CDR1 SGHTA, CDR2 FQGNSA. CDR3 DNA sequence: TGTGCCAGCAGCTCCGGGCCCCATAACTATGGCCACACCTTC. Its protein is CASSSGPHNYGHTF.

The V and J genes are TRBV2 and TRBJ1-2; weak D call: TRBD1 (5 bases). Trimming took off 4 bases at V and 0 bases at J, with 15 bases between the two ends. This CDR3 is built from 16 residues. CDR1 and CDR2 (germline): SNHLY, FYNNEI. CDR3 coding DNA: TGTGCCAGCAGTGGGACTAGCGGGGGGTCTAACTATGGCTACACCTTC. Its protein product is CASSGTSGGSNYGYTF.

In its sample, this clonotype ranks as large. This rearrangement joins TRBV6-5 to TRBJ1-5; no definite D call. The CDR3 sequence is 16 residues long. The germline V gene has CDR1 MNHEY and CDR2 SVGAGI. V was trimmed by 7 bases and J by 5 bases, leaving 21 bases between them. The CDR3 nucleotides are TGTGCCAGCAAACCCCTCTTATCCGGACCGGATCAGCCCCAGCATTTT. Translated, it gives CASKPLLSGPDQPQHF.

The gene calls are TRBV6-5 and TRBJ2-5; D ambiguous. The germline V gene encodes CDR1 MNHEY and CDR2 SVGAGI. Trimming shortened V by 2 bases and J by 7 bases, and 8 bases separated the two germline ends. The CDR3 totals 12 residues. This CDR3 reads CASSYGDSTQYF. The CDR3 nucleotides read TGTGCCAGCAGTTACGGAGACTCGACCCAGTACTTC.

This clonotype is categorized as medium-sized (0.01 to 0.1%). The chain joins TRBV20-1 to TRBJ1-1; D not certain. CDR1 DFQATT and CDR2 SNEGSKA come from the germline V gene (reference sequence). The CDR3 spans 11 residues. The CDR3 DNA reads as TGCAGCGCCCCGGCCCCACCTCTGGCTTTCTTT. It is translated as CSAPAPPLAFF.